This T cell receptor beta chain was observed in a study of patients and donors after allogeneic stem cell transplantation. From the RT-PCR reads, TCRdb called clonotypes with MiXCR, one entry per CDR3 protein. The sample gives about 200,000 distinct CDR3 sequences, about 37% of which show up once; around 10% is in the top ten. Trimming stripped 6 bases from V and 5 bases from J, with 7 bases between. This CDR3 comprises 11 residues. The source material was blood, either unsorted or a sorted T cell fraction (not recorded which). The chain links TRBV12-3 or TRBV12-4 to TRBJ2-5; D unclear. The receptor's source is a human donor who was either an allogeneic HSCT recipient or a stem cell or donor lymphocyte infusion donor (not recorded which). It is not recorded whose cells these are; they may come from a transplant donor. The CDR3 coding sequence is TGTGCCAGCAGCCCGTATGAGACCCAGTACTTC. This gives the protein CASSPYETQYF.